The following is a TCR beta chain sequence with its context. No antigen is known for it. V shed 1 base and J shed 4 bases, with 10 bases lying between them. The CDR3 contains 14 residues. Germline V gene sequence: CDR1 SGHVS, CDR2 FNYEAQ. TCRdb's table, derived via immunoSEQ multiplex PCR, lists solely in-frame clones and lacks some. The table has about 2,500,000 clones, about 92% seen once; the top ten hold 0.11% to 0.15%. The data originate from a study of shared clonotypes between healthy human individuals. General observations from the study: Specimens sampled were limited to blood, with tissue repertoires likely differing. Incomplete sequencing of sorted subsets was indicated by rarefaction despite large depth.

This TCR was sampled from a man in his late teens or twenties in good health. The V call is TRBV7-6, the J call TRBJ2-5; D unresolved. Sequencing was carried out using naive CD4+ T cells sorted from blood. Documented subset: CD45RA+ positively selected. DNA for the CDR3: TGTGCCAGCAGCTTAGACCCCTTAGTAGAGACCCAGTACTTC. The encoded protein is CASSLDPLVETQYF.